These 18 T cell receptor beta chains originate from one sample sequenced in a study of T cell repertoires in cytomegalovirus infection. TCRdb called the reads again in MiXCR, with one record for every CDR3 protein. The sample includes about 130,000 distinct CDR3 sequences, 7% to 9.5% of them seen just once. Sequences were obtained from PBMCs. Receptor source: a human donor in good health (CMV status not recorded). Some clones in this sample may be carry-over from other donors' samples.

The rearrangement links TRBV29-1 to TRBJ2-3; D gene uncertain. This CDR3 is built from 12 residues. CDR1 and CDR2 from the germline V gene are SQVTM and ANQGSEA. Trimming took 6 bases from V and 1 from J, leaving 8 bases between them. CDR3 in amino acids: CSVQTGTDTQYF. Here the CDR3 DNA reads TGCAGCGTGCAAACAGGCACAGATACGCAGTATTTT.

This clonotype was detected many times. One junction end disagrees with the germline gene, perhaps due to a read error. This chain links TRBV5-4 with TRBJ2-1, with 10 bases identical to TRBD2. This CDR3 is 13 amino acids long. In germline, CDR1 is SGHNT, CDR2 YYREEE (reference sequence). The CDR3 bases are TGTGCCAGCAGCCTCTTAGCGGGGGGCCCCTCGATCTTC. This sequence encodes CASSLLAGGPSIF.

The rearrangement uses TRBV7-9 and TRBJ2-1; D gene unclear. This CDR3 spans 14 amino acids. In germline, CDR1 is SEHNR, CDR2 FQNEAQ (reference sequence). Trimming pared 4 bases from V and 4 bases from J, leaving 11 bases between. CDR3 in amino acids: CASSSAVLYNEQFF. The CDR3, as DNA: TGTGCCAGCAGCTCGGCAGTACTTTACAATGAGCAGTTCTTC.

This clonotype was seen more than once but under ten times. The chain recombines TRBV2 with TRBJ2-1; 7 bases are shared with TRBD2. The CDR3 is 13 amino acids. V shed 5 bases and J 8 bases; nucleotides not matched to a gene: 6. Germline CDR1 SNHLY, CDR2 FYNNEI. Here the CDR3 reads CASSMGGEHEQFF. Here the CDR3 DNA reads TGTGCCAGCAGTATGGGGGGGGAGCATGAGCAGTTCTTC.

This clonotype was detected only a few times. The chain combines TRBV6-2 or TRBV6-3 with TRBJ1-2; 9 bases are a match to TRBD1. Trimming took 5 bases from V and 4 from J; bases not matched to a gene: 5. CDR3 length: 14 residues. Germline V gene sequence: CDR1 MNHEY, CDR2 SVGEGT. The CDR3 is CASSVLDRGYGYTF. CDR3 coding DNA: TGTGCCAGCAGTGTCTTGGACAGGGGCTATGGCTACACCTTC.

The sample holds many counts of this clonotype. DNA for the CDR3: TGTGCCAGCAGCTTCGGACAGTTGAACACTGAAGCTTTCTTT. Amino acids: CASSFGQLNTEAFF. The rearrangement uses TRBV5-4 and TRBJ1-1; D may be TRBD1 (6 bases). Germline loops: CDR1 SGHNT, CDR2 YYREEE (reference sequence). The CDR3 is 14 residues long. V shed 2 bases and J shed 0 bases, with 8 bases lying between them.

This clonotype occurred many times. The chain links TRBV7-2 to TRBJ2-3, with no clear D. The CDR3 is 15 residues long. V was pared by 1 base and J by 3 bases, with 11 bases between. Germline V CDR1 and CDR2: SGHTA, FQGNSA. CDR3 in DNA: TGTGCCAGCAGCTTAGGGACCCCAAGGACAGATACGCAGTATTTT. Encoded protein: CASSLGTPRTDTQYF.

This clonotype was found many times. The J gene is TRBJ2-1, the V gene TRBV28; 9 bases match TRBD1. The germline gives CDR1 MDHEN, CDR2 SYDVKM. This CDR3 region has 15 residues. Trimming cost V 5 bases and J 4 bases; bases outside gene matches: 6. Here the CDR3 DNA reads TGTGCCAGCAGTGGTCGGGACAGGGATTACAATGAGCAGTTCTTC. Translating gives CASSGRDRDYNEQFF.

Ten or more counts support this clonotype. V is TRBV18 and J is TRBJ1-3, with 7 bases aligning to TRBD1. Germline CDR1 is KGHSH and CDR2 is LQKENI. V trimming: 3 bases; J trimming: 1 base; junction bases outside the gene matches: 6. CDR3 size: 16 residues. The CDR3 nucleotides read TGTGCCAGCTCACCCCTCAGGGGGGCATCTGGAAACACCATATATTTT. It yields the protein CASSPLRGASGNTIYF. Full variable domain (missing parts from reference TRBV18 and TRBJ1-3): NAGVMQNPRHLVRRRGQEARLRCSPMKGHSHVYWYRQLPEEGLKFMVYLQKENIIDESGMPKERFSAEFPKEGPSILRIQQVVRGDSAAYFCASSPLRGASGNTIYFGEGSWLTVV.

This clonotype has a count of ten or more. The gene calls are TRBV3-1 and TRBJ1-6; TRBD1 matches 9 bases. With 1 base clipped from V and 6 bases from J, the junction kept 4 bases outside the gene matches. CDR3 length equals 16 residues. Germline V gives CDR1 LGHDT, CDR2 YNNKEL (reference sequence). CDR3 sequence (DNA): TGTGCCAGCAGCCAAGCACAGGGGGCTGTTAATTCACCCCTCCACTTT. Protein: CASSQAQGAVNSPLHF.

The chain joins TRBV6-6 to TRBJ2-2; 7 positions agree with TRBD2. Germline trimming cut 5 bases from V and 0 bases from J; bases unmatched to any gene: 6. Germline CDR1 is MNHNY and CDR2 is SVGAGI (reference sequence). This CDR3 comprises 16 residues. The CDR3 here is CASSTPTSSNTGELFF. The CDR3 DNA reads TGTGCCAGCAGTACTCCGACTAGCTCGAACACCGGGGAGCTGTTTTTT.

This clonotype was counted at least ten times. The chain links TRBV7-8 to TRBJ2-2, with 14 bases identical to TRBD2. Germline loops: CDR1 SGHVS, CDR2 FQNEAQ. The CDR3 sequence is 17 residues long. Trimming cost V 6 bases and J 0 bases; bases outside gene matches: 3. The CDR3 sequence: CASSRTSGGTNTGELFF. CDR3 DNA: TGTGCCAGCAGTCGGACTAGCGGGGGGACGAACACCGGGGAGCTGTTTTTT.

This clonotype was observed many times. The genes are TRBV2 and TRBJ2-2; 10 bases are a match to TRBD1. V dropped 6 bases and J dropped 4; count of bases not matched to a gene: 14. CDR3 length: 18 residues. Germline values: CDR1 SNHLY, CDR2 FYNNEI. CDR3 loop: CASRAVTGQGEFTGELFF. Written as DNA, the CDR3 is TGTGCCAGCAGGGCCGTTACCGGACAGGGGGAATTCACCGGGGAGCTGTTTTTT.

This clonotype was counted between two and nine times. CDR3 loop: CASSHSGGGYQETQYF. In DNA form, the CDR3 reads TGTGCCAGCAGTCACAGCGGGGGCGGATACCAAGAGACCCAGTACTTC. The rearrangement links TRBV28 to TRBJ2-5; 8 nucleotides agree with TRBD2. Germline CDR1 reads MDHEN; CDR2 reads SYDVKM. CDR3 size: 16 residues. Trimming removed 5 bases from V and 0 bases from J; junction bases left unmatched: 8.

This clonotype has a count of ten or more. The V call is TRBV28, the J call TRBJ2-3; the match to TRBD2 covers 9 bases. The CDR3 spans 17 residues. Per germline, CDR1 MDHEN and CDR2 SYDVKM. V was clipped by 7 bases and J by 0 bases; unmatched bases: 11. The CDR3 DNA sequence: TGTGCCAGCATCCACCCCAGCGGGGGGTCTAGCACAGATACGCAGTATTTT. Its protein product is CASIHPSGGSSTDTQYF.

The V gene is TRBV29-1, the J gene TRBJ2-7; D may be TRBD1 (6 bases). This CDR3 is 12 amino acids long. Per the germline V gene, CDR1 is SQVTM and CDR2 is ANQGSEA. CDR3: CSGGRGAYEQYF. CDR3 nucleotide sequence: TGCAGTGGGGGCAGGGGAGCCTACGAGCAGTACTTC.

With regard to this clonotype: A much more abundant neighbour one base away suggests this may be a read error. The V gene is TRBV3-1, the J gene TRBJ2-2; TRBD1 matches 9 bases. This CDR3 comprises 15 residues. V was pared by 6 bases and J by 2 bases, with 4 bases of the junction left unmatched. CDR1 is LGHDT, CDR2 YNNKEL, per germline (reference sequence). In DNA form, the CDR3 reads TGTGCCAGCAGACGGACAGGGGCAAACACCGGGGAGCTGTTTTTT. This codes for CASRRTGANTGELFF. The full variable domain, rest sourced from reference TRBV3-1 and TRBJ2-2, is DTAVSQTPKYLVTQMGNDKSIKCEQNLGHDTMYWYKQDSKKFLKIMFSYNNKELIINETVPNRFSPKSPDKAHLNLHINSLELGDSAVYFCASRRTGANTGELFFGEGSRLTVL.

In this sample, this clonotype turned up a few times. The chain recombines TRBV14 with TRBJ1-1; D remains ambiguous. This CDR3 has 13 amino acids. The ends were cut back, 4 bases at V and 11 bases at J, with 17 bases in the middle. In germline, CDR1 is SGHDN, CDR2 FVKESK. CDR3 in DNA: TGTGCCAGCAGCCCCCGACGAACGAGAGGGGCTTTCTTT. The encoded protein is CASSPRRTRGAFF.